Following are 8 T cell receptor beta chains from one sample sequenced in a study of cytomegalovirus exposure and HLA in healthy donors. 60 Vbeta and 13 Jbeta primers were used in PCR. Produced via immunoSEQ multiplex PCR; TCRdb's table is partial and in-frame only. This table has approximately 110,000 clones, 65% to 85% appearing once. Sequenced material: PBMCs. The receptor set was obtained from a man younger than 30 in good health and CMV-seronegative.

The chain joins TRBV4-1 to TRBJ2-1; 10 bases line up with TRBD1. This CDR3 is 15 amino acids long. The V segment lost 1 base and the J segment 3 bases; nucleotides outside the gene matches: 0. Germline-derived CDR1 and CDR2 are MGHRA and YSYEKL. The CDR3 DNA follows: TGCGCCAGCAGCCAAGGGACAGGGGGCTACAATGAGCAGTTCTTC. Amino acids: CASSQGTGGYNEQFF.

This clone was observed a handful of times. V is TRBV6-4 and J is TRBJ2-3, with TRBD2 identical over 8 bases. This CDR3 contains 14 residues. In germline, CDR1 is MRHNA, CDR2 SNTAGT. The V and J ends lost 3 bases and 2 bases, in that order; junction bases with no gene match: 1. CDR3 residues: CASSEGLDTDTQYF. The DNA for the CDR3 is TGTGCCAGCAGTGAGGGACTAGACACAGATACGCAGTATTTT.

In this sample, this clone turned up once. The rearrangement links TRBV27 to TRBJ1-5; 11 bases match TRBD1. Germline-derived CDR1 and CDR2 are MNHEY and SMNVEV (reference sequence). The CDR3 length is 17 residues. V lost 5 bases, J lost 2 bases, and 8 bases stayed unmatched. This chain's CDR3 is CASSRDRGYGGNQPQHF. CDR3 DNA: TGTGCCAGCAGTCGGGACAGGGGGTACGGGGGCAATCAGCCCCAGCATTTT.

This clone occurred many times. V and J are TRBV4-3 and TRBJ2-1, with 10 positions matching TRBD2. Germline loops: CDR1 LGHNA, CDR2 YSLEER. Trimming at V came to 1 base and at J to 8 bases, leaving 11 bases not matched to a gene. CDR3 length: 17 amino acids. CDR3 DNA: TGCGCCAGCAGCCAAGCCCGGGGAGCGGGAGGGGGAGATGAGCAGTTCTTC. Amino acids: CASSQARGAGGGDEQFF.

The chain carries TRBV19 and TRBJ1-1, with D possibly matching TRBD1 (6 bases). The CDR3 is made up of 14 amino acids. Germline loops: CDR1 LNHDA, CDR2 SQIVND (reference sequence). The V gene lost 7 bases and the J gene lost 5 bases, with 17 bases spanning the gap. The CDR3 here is CASKEAGDWTEAFF. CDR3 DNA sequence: TGTGCCAGTAAAGAAGCAGGGGATTGGACTGAAGCTTTCTTT.

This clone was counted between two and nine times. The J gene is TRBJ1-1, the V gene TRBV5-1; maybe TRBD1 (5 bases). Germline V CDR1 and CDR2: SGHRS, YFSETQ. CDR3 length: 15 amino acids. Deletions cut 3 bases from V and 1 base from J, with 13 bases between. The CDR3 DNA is TGCGCCAGCAGCTCCCGGGGACTCCAGAACACTGAAGCTTTCTTT. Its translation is CASSSRGLQNTEAFF.

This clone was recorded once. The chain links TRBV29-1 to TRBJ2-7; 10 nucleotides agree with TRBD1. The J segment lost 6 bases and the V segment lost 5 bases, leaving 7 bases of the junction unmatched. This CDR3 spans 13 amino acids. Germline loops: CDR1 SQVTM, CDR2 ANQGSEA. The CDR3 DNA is TGCAGCGTTCTCCTGACAGGGGGCGGCGAGCAGTACTTC. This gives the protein CSVLLTGGGEQYF.

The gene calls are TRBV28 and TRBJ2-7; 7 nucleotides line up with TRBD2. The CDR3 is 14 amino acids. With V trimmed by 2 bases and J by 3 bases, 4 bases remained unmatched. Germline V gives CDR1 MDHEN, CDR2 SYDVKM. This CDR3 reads CASSLTGTNYEQYF. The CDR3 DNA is TGTGCCAGCAGTTTAACGGGGACTAACTACGAGCAGTACTTC.